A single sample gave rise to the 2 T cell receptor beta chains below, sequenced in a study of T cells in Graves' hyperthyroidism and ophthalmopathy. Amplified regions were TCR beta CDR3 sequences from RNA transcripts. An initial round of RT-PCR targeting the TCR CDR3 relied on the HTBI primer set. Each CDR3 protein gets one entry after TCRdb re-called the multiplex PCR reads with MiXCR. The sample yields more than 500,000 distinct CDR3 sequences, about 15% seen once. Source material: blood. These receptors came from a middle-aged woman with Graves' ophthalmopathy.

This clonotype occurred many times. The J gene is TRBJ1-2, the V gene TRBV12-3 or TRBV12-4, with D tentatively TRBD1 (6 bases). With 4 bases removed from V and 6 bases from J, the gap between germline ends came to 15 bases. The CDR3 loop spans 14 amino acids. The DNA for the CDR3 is TGTGCCAGCAGTTCGAGGGGGTATGAGGATGGCTACACCTTC. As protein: CASSSRGYEDGYTF.

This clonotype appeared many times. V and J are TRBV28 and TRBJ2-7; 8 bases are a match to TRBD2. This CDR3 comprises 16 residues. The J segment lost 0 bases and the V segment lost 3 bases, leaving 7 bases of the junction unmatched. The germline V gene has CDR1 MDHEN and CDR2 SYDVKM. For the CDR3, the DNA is TGTGCCAGCAGTTTCTCCCTAGCGGGCCTCTCCTACGAGCAGTACTTC. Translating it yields CASSFSLAGLSYEQYF.